This is a list of T cell receptor beta chains from one sample in a study of cytomegalovirus exposure and HLA in healthy donors. Here immunoSEQ multiplex PCR was the method, and the copy in TCRdb shows in-frame clones only, minus some. The sample carries roughly 230,000 clones, approximately 84% recorded once. Sequenced input: PBMCs. The source is a girl aged 2-10 years in good health and CMV-seronegative. Both conserved end residues are part of each CDR3. The D gene is left open where the match is weak. Clone size is not always given. Where it is, it says once, few, many or a class for expanded clones.

J	D	V	size	length	CDR3	DNA
TRBJ1-5	.	TRBV6-5	.	12	CASSGGNQPQHF	TGTGCCAGCTCAGGGGGCAATCAGCCCCAGCATTTT
TRBJ2-5	TRBD1	TRBV6-6	.	14	CASTSGTGGETQYF	TGTGCCAGCACTAGTGGGACAGGGGGCGAGACCCAGTACTTC
TRBJ2-7	TRBD2	TRBV29-1	.	13	CSVEGTSPYEQYF	TGCAGCGTTGAAGGGACTAGCCCCTACGAGCAGTACTTC
TRBJ1-4	.	TRBV9	.	15	CASSALQGKSEKLFF	TGTGCCAGCAGCGCGCTGCAGGGGAAAAGTGAAAAACTGTTTTTT
TRBJ2-1	.	TRBV11-1	.	15	CASSLRGSSYNEQFF	TGTGCCAGCAGCTTAAGGGGGAGCTCCTACAATGAGCAGTTCTTC
TRBJ2-1	.	TRBV5-5	.	15	CASSFVDSNVNEQFF	TGTGCCAGCAGCTTTGTAGACAGTAATGTGAATGAGCAGTTCTTC
TRBJ2-2	TRBD2	TRBV2	.	16	CASSEWLAVNTGELFF	TGTGCCAGCAGTGAATGGCTAGCGGTAAACACCGGGGAGCTGTTTTTT
TRBJ2-1	TRBD2	TRBV4-1	.	16	CASSRLLAGGPDEQFF	TGCGCCAGCAGCCGATTACTAGCGGGGGGGCCCGATGAGCAGTTCTTC
TRBJ1-3	TRBD1	TRBV5-4	.	19	CASSPGGTGGFESGNTIYF	TGTGCCAGCAGTCCGGGCGGGACAGGGGGCTTCGAATCTGGAAACACCATATATTTT
TRBJ2-7	.	TRBV11-2	.	15	CASSLQGSSIYEQYF	TGTGCCAGCAGCTTACAGGGAAGCTCGATATACGAGCAGTACTTC
TRBJ1-5	.	TRBV4-2	few	17	CASSQDNFSGLNQPQHF	TGTGCCAGCAGCCAAGACAATTTCAGTGGCTTAAATCAGCCCCAGCATTTT
TRBJ2-7	TRBD2	TRBV4-2	.	20	CASSQGLRGTSGVSSYEQYF	TGTGCCAGCAGCCAAGGTCTTAGGGGGACTAGCGGGGTTAGCTCCTACGAGCAGTACTTC
TRBJ1-1	.	TRBV6-5	.	14	CASSPLMRNTEAFF	TGTGCCAGCAGTCCTTTAATGCGGAACACTGAAGCTTTCTTT
TRBJ2-3	.	TRBV5-4	.	15	CASSLGPISTDTQYF	TGTGCCAGCAGCTTGGGCCCTATTAGCACAGATACGCAGTATTTT
TRBJ1-2	.	TRBV5-1	.	13	CASSLDYRDGYTF	TGCGCCAGCAGCTTGGATTATCGGGATGGCTACACCTTC
TRBJ2-1	TRBD2	TRBV11-2	.	16	CASSLGTSGRYNEQFF	TGTGCCAGCAGCTTAGGGACTAGCGGGCGCTACAATGAGCAGTTCTTC
TRBJ1-1	TRBD1	TRBV19	.	15	CASNSDTGGRAEAFF	TGTGCCAGTAACTCCGACACAGGGGGCAGGGCTGAAGCTTTCTTT
TRBJ2-3	TRBD2	TRBV5-1	.	15	CASSTVAGGSDTQYF	TGCGCCAGCAGCACCGTAGCGGGAGGGTCGGATACGCAGTATTTT
TRBJ1-1	.	TRBV7-9	.	14	CASSLTQGNTEAFF	TGTGCCAGCAGCTTAACACAGGGGAACACTGAAGCTTTCTTT
TRBJ1-2	.	TRBV5-4	.	13	CASSFEEDYGYTF	TGTGCCAGCAGCTTCGAGGAGGACTATGGCTACACCTTC
TRBJ2-3	TRBD1	TRBV5-6	.	13	CASRRDSTDTQYF	TGTGCCAGCAGGAGGGACAGCACGGATACGCAGTATTTT
TRBJ2-5	.	TRBV4-1	.	13	CASGRATQETQYF	TGCGCCAGCGGCAGGGCCACCCAAGAGACCCAGTACTTC
TRBJ1-1	TRBD1	TRBV2	.	18	CASTRLFLTGGLNTEAFF	TGTGCCAGCACCCGATTATTCTTGACAGGGGGCCTGAACACTGAAGCTTTCTTT
TRBJ2-2	TRBD1	TRBV7-9	.	15	CASSRTGLNTGELFF	TGTGCCAGCAGCCGGACAGGTCTCAACACCGGGGAGCTGTTTTTT
TRBJ2-2	TRBD2	TRBV18	once	16	CASSIVLLGRAGELFF	TGTGCCAGCTCCATCGTCCTACTCGGGAGGGCCGGGGAGCTGTTTTTT
TRBJ1-1	.	TRBV27	.	16	CASSLWGGALNTEAFF	TGTGCCAGCAGTTTATGGGGGGGCGCCTTGAACACTGAAGCTTTCTTT
TRBJ2-1	TRBD2	TRBV27	once	19	CASRWGRTSGTRLDNEQFF	TGTGCCAGCAGGTGGGGGCGGACTAGCGGGACAAGGTTAGACAATGAGCAGTTCTTC
TRBJ2-7	TRBD2	TRBV4-1	.	14	CASSPSSGAYEQYF	TGCGCCAGCAGTCCTTCTAGCGGGGCCTACGAGCAGTACTTC
TRBJ2-1	.	TRBV5-1	.	17	CASSPLNRKGLYNEQFF	TGCGCCAGCAGCCCCCTTAATCGGAAGGGACTCTACAATGAGCAGTTCTTC
TRBJ2-7	.	TRBV5-6	.	12	CASSLGLREQYF	TGTGCCAGCAGCTTGGGACTCCGCGAGCAGTACTTC
TRBJ2-7	.	TRBV27	.	14	CASSFFAGAYEQYF	TGTGCCAGCAGTTTCTTTGCAGGGGCCTACGAGCAGTACTTC
TRBJ2-7	.	TRBV21-1	.	14	CASFGAGGSYEQYF	TGTGCCAGCTTTGGGGCGGGAGGCTCCTACGAGCAGTACTTC
TRBJ2-1	.	TRBV6-1	.	11	CASSEPTRWFF	TGTGCCAGCAGTGAACCTACGCGTTGGTTCTTC
TRBJ1-5	.	TRBV30	.	14	CAWSRLGLNQPQHF	TGTGCCTGGAGTAGACTTGGACTCAATCAGCCCCAGCATTTT
TRBJ1-6	TRBD1	TRBV9	.	16	CASSPQGATYNSPLHF	TGTGCCAGCAGCCCGCAGGGGGCCACCTATAATTCACCCCTCCACTTT
TRBJ2-1	TRBD2	TRBV28	.	16	CASNILGVAGGSEQFF	TGTGCCAGCAACATCCTGGGGGTAGCGGGGGGCAGTGAGCAGTTCTTC
TRBJ2-1	TRBD2	TRBV5-1	.	15	CASSVSGGAVGEQFF	TGCGCCAGCAGCGTAAGCGGGGGGGCCGTCGGTGAGCAGTTCTTC
TRBJ2-3	.	TRBV5-1	few	15	CASSLEGAITDTQYF	TGCGCCAGCAGCTTGGAAGGGGCCATCACAGATACGCAGTATTTT
TRBJ2-5	.	TRBV10-3	.	14	CAISEPKEQETQYF	TGTGCCATCAGTGAGCCTAAGGAGCAAGAGACCCAGTACTTC
TRBJ2-1	TRBD2	TRBV27	.	15	CASSPREGVYNEQFF	TGTGCCAGCAGTCCCAGGGAGGGAGTCTACAATGAGCAGTTCTTC
TRBJ2-3	TRBD2	TRBV5-6	.	17	CASSSRPGLERTDTQYF	TGTGCCAGCAGCTCGAGGCCGGGACTAGAGAGGACAGATACGCAGTATTTT
TRBJ2-7	.	TRBV28	.	12	CASTDNSYEQYF	TGTGCCAGCACCGACAATTCCTACGAGCAGTACTTC
TRBJ2-7	.	TRBV4-1	.	16	CASSYLPGTKTYEQYF	TGCGCCAGCAGCTACCTTCCCGGGACAAAAACCTACGAGCAGTACTTC
TRBJ2-1	TRBD2	TRBV19	.	15	CASRTSGSSYNEQFF	TGTGCCAGTAGGACTAGCGGGAGCTCCTACAATGAGCAGTTCTTC
TRBJ2-5	.	TRBV7-6	.	16	CASSLAGARRKETQYF	TGTGCCAGCAGCTTAGCAGGGGCCAGAAGGAAGGAGACCCAGTACTTC
TRBJ2-3	.	TRBV4-1	once	14	CASSQEVGRDTQYF	TGCGCCAGCAGCCAGGAGGTGGGTAGGGATACGCAGTATTTT
TRBJ2-7	.	TRBV10-3	few	15	CAISVGGAPSYEQYF	TGTGCCATCAGTGTCGGCGGGGCCCCCTCCTACGAGCAGTACTTC
TRBJ2-3	TRBD2	TRBV7-9	.	17	CASSPPGGRKEKDTQYF	TGTGCCAGCAGCCCGCCCGGGGGGAGGAAGGAAAAAGATACGCAGTATTTT
TRBJ2-3	TRBD2	TRBV6-5	.	15	CASSYSRGGGDTQYF	TGTGCCAGCAGTTACTCCAGAGGCGGGGGAGATACGCAGTATTTT
TRBJ1-1	.	TRBV5-5	.	14	CASSLGLRNTEAFF	TGTGCCAGCAGCCTGGGACTCCGGAACACTGAAGCTTTCTTT